The rows below give T cell receptor beta chains drawn from one sample of a study of cytomegalovirus exposure and HLA in healthy donors. Repertoires were generated with immunoSEQ multiplex PCR, while TCRdb's copy carries only in-frame clones and drops some. The sample holds 150,000 to 200,000 clones, around 87% seen once. Sequenced: PBMCs. These receptors all come from a woman between 18 and 29 years old in good health and CMV-seronegative. Both conserved end residues are part of each CDR3. A D gene is named only where the DNA matches it firmly. A clone size is listed for some rows: how often the clone was seen (once, few, many), or a class if it is expanded.

V	size	D	J	DNA	CDR3
TRBV5-4	NA	TRBD1	TRBJ1-2	TGTGCCAGCAGCTCGACAGGGGTCGCCTATGGCTACACCTTC	CASSSTGVAYGYTF
TRBV6-6	NA	TRBD2	TRBJ2-7	TGTGCCAGCAGTTTAGGGAGTCATCTAGCGGGAGCCGAGCAGTACTTC	CASSLGSHLAGAEQYF
TRBV5-1	NA	TRBD2	TRBJ2-3	TGCGCCAGCAGCTTGCAGCGGGGGGGAACAGATACGCAGTATTTT	CASSLQRGGTDTQYF
TRBV6-1	NA	NA	TRBJ2-5	TGTGCCAGCAGTGAAAACAAAGAGACCCAGTACTTC	CASSENKETQYF
TRBV28	NA	NA	TRBJ2-2	TGTGCCAGCAGTCCTACCCCTCAAGACTATATGAACACCGGGGAGCTGTTTTTT	CASSPTPQDYMNTGELFF
TRBV7-9	once	NA	TRBJ1-3	TGTGCCAGCAGCTTGAGAGACAGCTCTGGAAACACCATATATTTT	CASSLRDSSGNTIYF
TRBV19	NA	NA	TRBJ2-1	TGTGCCAGTAGTCTGGATAGCGGCCTCTCCTACAATGAGCAGTTCTTC	CASSLDSGLSYNEQFF
TRBV6-6	NA	TRBD2	TRBJ2-5	TGTGCCAGCAAAAGGCTAGCGGGAGAAGAGACCCAGTACTTC	CASKRLAGEETQYF
TRBV6-5	NA	TRBD1	TRBJ1-3	TGTGCAAGTTCCACACAGGGGAGGGGAAACACCATATATTTT	CASSTQGRGNTIYF
TRBV28	NA	NA	TRBJ1-1	TGTGCCAGCAGGCTAGCCCAAGGGGGGAACACTGAAGCTTTCTTT	CASRLAQGGNTEAFF
TRBV5-1	NA	NA	TRBJ1-2	TGCGCCAGCAGCGATACAGGCGACTATGGCTACACCTTC	CASSDTGDYGYTF
TRBV5-5	once	TRBD1	TRBJ1-2	TGTGCCAGCAGGCGGACAGGGGGCCTCGGCTACACCTTC	CASRRTGGLGYTF
TRBV29-1	NA	TRBD2	TRBJ2-1	TGCAGCGCCTCCGGACTAGCGGGAGGGCCTAGGGTTTCCAATGAGCAGTTCTTC	CSASGLAGGPRVSNEQFF
TRBV28	NA	TRBD1	TRBJ1-4	TGTGCCAGCAGTTCCGGGACAGGGGGCGTCGAAAAACTGTTTTTT	CASSSGTGGVEKLFF
TRBV28	NA	NA	TRBJ2-6	TGTGCCAGCAGCACGGCTGGGGCCAACGTCCTGACTTTC	CASSTAGANVLTF
TRBV18	once	NA	TRBJ1-4	TGTGCCAGCTCACCGAGCCTGGTCCCACTCCAAGCAACTAATGAAAAACTGTTTTTT	CASSPSLVPLQATNEKLFF
TRBV5-1	NA	TRBD2	TRBJ2-5	TGCGCCAGCAGCTCCCTGGGACGTGGGGGGGGAGAGACCCAGTACTTC	CASSSLGRGGGETQYF
TRBV7-3	NA	TRBD2	TRBJ2-2	TGTGCCAGCAGCCAGAGGGGCCTAGCGGGGTCGAACACCGGGGAGCTGTTTTTT	CASSQRGLAGSNTGELFF
TRBV10-2	few	TRBD1	TRBJ2-1	TGCGCCATCAAGGTCGCAGGGGGCGGTGAGCAGTTCTTC	CAIKVAGGGEQFF
TRBV9	NA	TRBD2	TRBJ2-7	TGTGCCAGCAGCGTATTAGCGGGGGGGATGAGCGAGCAGTACTTC	CASSVLAGGMSEQYF
TRBV5-4	NA	TRBD1	TRBJ2-7	TGTGCCAGCAGCTTGGCCAGGGGACAGGGGGCCTCCTACGAGCAGTACTTC	CASSLARGQGASYEQYF
TRBV5-4	NA	NA	TRBJ2-7	TGTGCCAGCAGCTTGGGGGGGCAGGGAAATTACTACGAGCAGTACTTC	CASSLGGQGNYYEQYF
TRBV5-1	NA	NA	TRBJ1-2	TGCGCCAGCAGCTTGGGGCAGGGAAAAGGGAATGGCTACACCTTC	CASSLGQGKGNGYTF
TRBV5-6	NA	TRBD1	TRBJ1-1	TGTGCCAGCAGCTTGGCCGGGACAGGGAACACTGAGGCTTTCTTT	CASSLAGTGNTEAFF
TRBV5-1	NA	NA	TRBJ1-4	TGCGCCAGCAGCTTGGGGGGGACATGGGCCATCCGAAGGATGGACGAAAAACTGTTTTTT	CASSLGGTWAIRRMDEKLFF
TRBV28	NA	NA	TRBJ1-1	TGTGCCAGCAGTTCCATGATTGGGAGAGCTTTCTTT	CASSSMIGRAFF
TRBV11-3	NA	TRBD2	TRBJ2-7	TGTGCCAGCAGCCTGACGGGAGGGATCGCGTACGAGCAGTACTTC	CASSLTGGIAYEQYF
TRBV7-9	NA	NA	TRBJ1-1	TGTGCCAGCAGCCTTAGCTACACTGAAGCTTTCTTT	CASSLSYTEAFF
TRBV12-5	once	NA	TRBJ2-7	TGTGCTAGTGCCCTACAGGGTTCCTACGAGCAGTACTTC	CASALQGSYEQYF
TRBV6-1	many	NA	TRBJ1-4	TGTGCCAGCACCCTAAACTTCGCAACTAATGAAAAACTGTTTTTT	CASTLNFATNEKLFF
TRBV6-6	NA	TRBD1	TRBJ2-7	TGTGCCAGCATATTCGGACAGGGGAGCTCCTACGAGCAGTACTTC	CASIFGQGSSYEQYF
TRBV18	NA	NA	TRBJ1-3	TGTGCCAGCTCACCATCCCGCCCACTCGTCTCTGGAAACACCATATATTTT	CASSPSRPLVSGNTIYF
TRBV4-1	NA	NA	TRBJ1-1	TGCGCCAGCAGCCAAGATGTTGAGTGGGCGACAGATCGTAACACTGAAGCTTTCTTT	CASSQDVEWATDRNTEAFF
TRBV11-3	NA	NA	TRBJ2-7	TGTGCCAGCAGCAGTGGGGCAGGCTACGAGCAGTACTTC	CASSSGAGYEQYF
TRBV19	NA	TRBD1	TRBJ1-1	TGTGCCAGTAAGGGGGCCGCGACAAACCAGCTACTAGCTTTCTTT	CASKGAATNQLLAFF
TRBV2	NA	NA	TRBJ1-2	TGTGCCAGCACCATAGGGGCTCTCTATGGCTACACCTTC	CASTIGALYGYTF
TRBV5-1	once	TRBD1	TRBJ2-5	TGCGCCAGCAGCTTGGACCCGGACAGGGGGTCCCAAGAGACCCAGTACTTC	CASSLDPDRGSQETQYF
TRBV23-1	NA	TRBD2	TRBJ2-2	TGCGCCAGCAGTCAGGGCCTAGCGGGAGGGCCCGAGGGCGGGGAGCTGTTTTTT	CASSQGLAGGPEGGELFF
TRBV9	NA	TRBD2	TRBJ2-7	TGTGCCAGCAGCGTGGGGACTAGCCATTTTTACGAGCAGTACTTC	CASSVGTSHFYEQYF
TRBV9	NA	TRBD2	TRBJ2-7	TGTGCCAGCAGCGTAGGGGTACTAGCGGGCTCCTACGAGCAGTACTTC	CASSVGVLAGSYEQYF
TRBV19	NA	TRBD1	TRBJ1-4	TGTGCCAGTAGTTTGGGGACTCCACAGGGGTCAACTAATGAAAAACTGTTTTTT	CASSLGTPQGSTNEKLFF
TRBV10-2	few	NA	TRBJ2-5	TGCGCCAGCAGTGAGACGAGAACGGAGACCCAGTACTTC	CASSETRTETQYF
TRBV7-9	once	TRBD2	TRBJ2-1	TGTGCCAGCAGCTTAGTGGGACTAGCGGGAGGGCCGTCGTACAATGAGCAGTTCTTC	CASSLVGLAGGPSYNEQFF
TRBV4-1	NA	TRBD1	TRBJ1-2	TGCGCCAGCAGCCTGGGGCCGGGACAGCTTTATGGCTACACCTTC	CASSLGPGQLYGYTF
TRBV4-2	NA	NA	TRBJ1-1	TGTGCCAGCAGCACCCGGGTCGAGGGCACTGAAGCTTTCTTT	CASSTRVEGTEAFF